This TCR beta chain is drawn from a study of CXCR3-negative and CXCR3-positive naive CD8 T cells. Study as a whole: Overall TRB read output was 120 million to 150 million, and each library contained about 1.5 +/- 0.3 million reads.

According to its frequency, this clonotype is medium-sized. Germline V gene sequence: CDR1 SQVTM, CDR2 ANQGSEA. This CDR3 contains 15 residues. It was by 5' RACE with UMI labels that the TRB cDNA libraries were prepared. With the 5' RACE reads reprocessed, TCRdb shows one record per CDR3 protein and no DNA. The sample's table shows 5,000 to 6,500 distinct CDR3 sequences. The rearrangement links TRBV29-1 to TRBJ2-2; TCRdb reports TRBD1, a call that lacks DNA to check it against. This clonotype originated in a human donor in good health. Some clones in this sample may be carry-over from other donors' samples. The sequencing sample was made of naive CXCR3- CD8+ T cells from blood. Subset described: CD45RO-CCR7+CD27+CD95- naive CD8+ T cells lacking CXCR3 (TNR3-). The CDR3 region is CSVEVRGGGTGELFF.